This T cell receptor beta chain was identified in a study of post-analysis software for immune sequencing data. Study summary: Courses of disease covered relapsing-remitting, secondary progressive and progressive-relapsing multiple sclerosis.

Note on this clonotype: What it recognizes is unknown.

Researchers reported that TCR beta cDNA libraries carried unique molecular identifiers. Between about 0.9 and 11 million T cells gave rise to hundreds of thousands of cDNA molecules. One entry per CDR3 protein results from TCRdb running MiXCR on the PCR reads. The table includes about 430,000 distinct CDR3 sequences, 39% detected once. Study results and limitations: A significant reduction in normalized Chao1 diversity was observed in multiple sclerosis patients versus controls. Samples made in the same batch grouped tightly together by F measure. Controls showed lower frequencies than patients for several TRBV segments, and TRBV5-6, TRBV5-1 and TRBV20-1 were among these.

CDR3 length equals 13 residues. The germline V gene has CDR1 SGHTA and CDR2 FQGNSA. Trimming removed 2 bases from V and 4 bases from J, with 9 bases in between. Sequenced sample: blood. The sequence was obtained from a girl aged 2-10 years with multiple sclerosis. The rearrangement joins TRBV7-2 to TRBJ2-7; D unresolved. CDR3 DNA: TGTGCCAGCAGCTTAAACTTGATATACGAGCAGTACTTC. Translated, it gives CASSLNLIYEQYF.